The 20 T cell receptor beta chains listed next were all sequenced from one sample in a study of siplizumab effects on memory and regulatory T cells. Repertoires were generated with immunoSEQ multiplex PCR, while TCRdb's copy carries only in-frame clones and drops some. The repertoire includes about 85,000 clones, over 90% of them detected once, and roughly 20% sits in the top ten. Sequenced sample: CD8+ T cells sorted from blood. Receptors originate from a human donor in good health.

The gene calls are TRBV21-1 and TRBJ2-1. TRBV21-1 is labeled a pseudogene. The CDR3 loop spans 17 amino acids. The chain's CDR3 is CASSKWRIVQKYNEQFF. CDR3 nucleotides: TGTGCCAGCAGCAAATGGAGAATAGTACAGAAGTACAATGAGCAGTTCTTC.

The chain uses TRBV5-4 and TRBJ2-3, with TRBD2 matching over 12 bases. J gave up 0 bases and V 4 bases, and 6 bases lay outside the gene matches. Germline V lookup: CDR1 SGHNT, CDR2 YYREEE (reference sequence). The CDR3 is made up of 17 amino acids. The CDR3 loop is CASSLWTSGTSTDTQYF. Here the CDR3 DNA reads TGTGCCAGCAGCCTGTGGACTAGCGGGACTAGCACAGATACGCAGTATTTT.

This chain joins TRBV15 and TRBJ2-1; D remains ambiguous. The CDR3 sequence is 14 residues long. Germline CDR1 reads LNHNV; CDR2 reads YYDKDF (reference sequence). The V end lost 3 bases, the J end lost 4 bases, and 10 bases lay between the germline ends. Here the CDR3 reads CATSSTRQYNEQFF. Here the CDR3 DNA reads TGTGCCACCAGCAGCACCAGACAATACAATGAGCAGTTCTTC.

The chain has TRBV7-8 and TRBJ1-1, with D possibly matching TRBD1 (5 bases). Germline CDR1 SGHVS, CDR2 FQNEAQ. This CDR3 spans 18 amino acids. Trimming took 2 bases from V and 3 from J, leaving 22 bases between them. The CDR3 DNA is TGTGCCAGCAGCTTACGTTGGCCCGGGGCTATTGGAGACACTGAAGCTTTCTTT. The encoded protein is CASSLRWPGAIGDTEAFF.

V is TRBV27 and J is TRBJ2-1; 7 nucleotides align to TRBD1. The CDR3 has 14 amino acids. Per germline, CDR1 MNHEY and CDR2 SMNVEV (reference sequence). The trim removed 0 bases at V and 4 bases at J, leaving 0 bases unmatched. In DNA, the CDR3 is TGTGCCAGCAGTTTATCCAGGGGGTACAATGAGCAGTTCTTC. Protein: CASSLSRGYNEQFF.

The chain joins TRBV5-8 to TRBJ1-2; the match to TRBD1 covers 8 bases. From germline, CDR1 is SGHTS and CDR2 YDEGEE. J gave up 7 bases and V 2 bases, and 4 bases lay outside the gene matches. The CDR3 is 13 amino acids. The CDR3 sequence is CASSFPGGGGYTF. The CDR3 nucleotides read TGTGCCAGCAGCTTTCCAGGGGGCGGTGGCTACACCTTC.

The J gene is TRBJ2-1, the V gene TRBV19; 10 bases are a match to TRBD2. The germline gives CDR1 LNHDA, CDR2 SQIVND (reference sequence). The V and J ends lost 3 bases and 1 base, in that order; junction bases with no gene match: 0. This CDR3 has 15 amino acids. The CDR3 DNA is TGTGCCAGTAGTATGACTAGCGGGTCCTACAATGAGCAGTTCTTC. This codes for CASSMTSGSYNEQFF.

The rearrangement links TRBV9 to TRBJ2-3, with 9 bases aligning to TRBD2. This CDR3 is built from 15 residues. From germline, CDR1 is SGDLS and CDR2 YYNGEE. Germline trimming cut 3 bases from V and 1 base from J; bases unmatched to any gene: 3. CDR3: CASSASSGGTDTQYF. The CDR3 DNA follows: TGTGCCAGCAGCGCCTCTAGCGGGGGCACAGATACGCAGTATTTT.

This rearrangement joins TRBV7-3 to TRBJ1-5; 9 nucleotides match TRBD1. The CDR3 extends over 15 amino acids. V lost 5 bases to trimming and J lost 5 bases; unmatched junction nucleotides: 7. Germline lookup yields CDR1 SGHTA and CDR2 FQGTGA. CDR3 amino acids: CASSPTGGADQPQHF. The CDR3 DNA reads TGTGCCAGCAGCCCCACAGGGGGCGCGGATCAGCCCCAGCATTTT.

This chain links TRBV28 with TRBJ2-7; D may be TRBD1 (5 bases). V lost 6 bases, J lost 3 bases, and 9 bases lay in between. Germline V gene data show CDR1 as MDHEN and CDR2 as SYDVKM. There are 12 residues in the CDR3. The CDR3 reads CASRTVGYEQYF. CDR3 nucleotides: TGTGCCAGCAGGACAGTTGGCTACGAGCAGTACTTC.

The chain links TRBV7-9 to TRBJ2-7; 9 nucleotides match TRBD2. Trimming took 4 bases from V and 0 from J; bases not matched to a gene: 7. The CDR3 extends over 16 amino acids. Germline V gives CDR1 SEHNR, CDR2 FQNEAQ (reference sequence). The CDR3 DNA reads as TGTGCCAGCAGCTACGAACTAGCGGGTCTCTCCTACGAGCAGTACTTC. Its translation: CASSYELAGLSYEQYF.

The chain links TRBV29-1 to TRBJ1-2; 7 positions agree with TRBD1. Trimming removed 3 bases from V and 3 bases from J; junction bases left unmatched: 4. In germline, CDR1 is SQVTM, CDR2 ANQGSEA. CDR3 length: 13 residues. CDR3 DNA: TGCAGCGTTGACAGGGGGATAGACTATGGCTACACCTTC. This sequence encodes CSVDRGIDYGYTF.

The rearrangement links TRBV14 to TRBJ2-7; no reliable D call. Germline loops: CDR1 SGHDN, CDR2 FVKESK. The CDR3 totals 14 residues. V was cut by 1 base and J by 0 bases, with 7 bases left in between. CDR3: CASSQVQDSYEQYF. DNA of the CDR3: TGTGCCAGCAGCCAAGTCCAGGACTCCTACGAGCAGTACTTC.

The rearrangement uses TRBV25-1 and TRBJ1-1; tentatively, D is TRBD1 (5 bases). The CDR3 runs to 13 residues. With 11 bases removed from V and 1 base from J, the gap between germline ends came to 14 bases. Germline V lookup: CDR1 MGHDK, CDR2 SYGVNS. The CDR3 loop reads CAGTGPGNTEAFF. The CDR3 DNA reads TGTGCCGGCACGGGGCCAGGGAACACTGAAGCTTTCTTT.

The chain couples TRBV19 to TRBJ2-1, with D perhaps given as TRBD1 or TRBD2 (5 bases each). Trimming left V 1 base short and J 12 bases short, with 10 bases between. Germline V gene sequence: CDR1 LNHDA, CDR2 SQIVND (reference sequence). The CDR3 is 12 amino acids. The CDR3 protein is CASSIGGSMQFF. CDR3 bases: TGTGCCAGTAGTATAGGGGGGAGTATGCAGTTCTTC.

The chain uses TRBV29-1 and TRBJ2-5, with 9 bases identical to TRBD2. Trimming removed 6 bases from V and 1 base from J; junction bases left unmatched: 3. Looked up from germline, CDR1 is SQVTM and CDR2 is ANQGSEA. This CDR3 comprises 13 residues. In nucleotides, the CDR3 is TGCAGCGTCCTAGCGGGGCGCCAAGAGACCCAGTACTTC. It codes for CSVLAGRQETQYF.

This chain joins TRBV7-9 and TRBJ2-1; tentative D call: TRBD2 (5 bases). V was trimmed by 4 bases and J by 4 bases, leaving 14 bases between them. Germline CDR1 SEHNR, CDR2 FQNEAQ (reference sequence). The CDR3 is 15 amino acids. CDR3 DNA sequence: TGTGCCAGCAGCTCGTCGAGGGCCGGGTACAATGAGCAGTTCTTC. This gives the protein CASSSSRAGYNEQFF.

This chain links TRBV18 with TRBJ2-7, with TRBD1 matching over 11 bases. Trimming cost V 5 bases and J 7 bases; bases outside gene matches: 4. The CDR3 is made up of 13 amino acids. Germline V gene data show CDR1 as KGHSH and CDR2 as LQKENI. CDR3 nucleotide sequence: TGTGCCAGCTCAGGACAGGGGGCGCGTGAGCAGTACTTC. Its translation is CASSGQGAREQYF.

V gene TRBV4-2 combines with J gene TRBJ2-3, with TRBD2 matching 14 bases. V was pared by 4 bases and J by 6 bases, with 15 bases of the junction left unmatched. Germline CDR1 is LGHNA and CDR2 is YNFKEQ. This CDR3 comprises 19 residues. CDR3 sequence (DNA): TGTGCCAGCAGCCCCCCCGGTAGGGGACTAGCGGGAGTGCGGGATACGCAGTATTTT. Protein sequence: CASSPPGRGLAGVRDTQYF.

V and J are TRBV29-1 and TRBJ1-3; D is uncertain. The CDR3 is 10 amino acids. Germline loops: CDR1 SQVTM, CDR2 ANQGSEA. Trimming removed 7 bases from V and 8 bases from J, with 9 bases in between. The CDR3, as DNA: TGCAGCGCCCGATCCGACACCATATATTTT. Encoded protein: CSARSDTIYF. Supplemented by reference TRBV29-1 and TRBJ1-3, the full variable domain reads SAVISQKPSRDICQRGTSLTIQCQVDSQVTMMFWYRQQPGQSLTLIATANQGSEATYESGFVIDKFPISRPNLTFSTLTVSNMSPEDSSIYLCSARSDTIYFGEGSWLTVV.